The 27 T cell receptor beta chains below come from one sample, sequenced in a study of OX40 agonist ivuxolimab in advanced cancers. Repertoires were generated with immunoSEQ multiplex PCR, while TCRdb's copy carries only in-frame clones and drops some. The table shows around 100,000 clones, with 89% occurring only once. The source was CD4+ or CD8+ T cells sorted from blood, collected in a trial of the OX40 agonist ivuxolimab. Receptors were obtained from an adult with an advanced solid tumor such as melanoma, head and neck, liver or kidney cancer.

The chain joins TRBV7-7 to TRBJ2-7; D possibly corresponds to TRBD1 (7 bases). The CDR3 extends over 14 amino acids. Germline CDR1 reads SSHAT; CDR2 reads FNYEAQ (reference sequence). CDR3 protein: CASAPSPGGLEQYF. CDR3 nucleotide sequence: TGTGCTAGCGCCCCCAGCCCAGGGGGGCTCGAGCAGTACTTC.

This clone was observed a few times. The chain carries TRBV30 and TRBJ1-2; D gene uncertain. Germline V gives CDR1 GTSNPN, CDR2 SVGIG (reference sequence). The CDR3 spans 13 residues. Deletions cut 0 bases from V and 1 base from J, with 6 bases between. The CDR3, as DNA: TGTGCCTGGAGTGTTAGAAGTAACTATGGCTACACCTTC. It is translated as CAWSVRSNYGYTF.

The J gene is TRBJ2-5, the V gene TRBV5-1, with TRBD1 matching over 7 bases. Germline values: CDR1 SGHRS, CDR2 YFSETQ. The CDR3 contains 14 residues. The V and J ends lost 2 bases and 2 bases, in that order; junction bases with no gene match: 3. This CDR3 is CASSLSTGQETQYF. CDR3 sequence (DNA): TGCGCCAGCAGCTTATCGACAGGGCAAGAGACCCAGTACTTC.

This clone has just one count. V and J are TRBV13 and TRBJ1-2, with TRBD1 matching over 7 bases. The CDR3 has 13 residues. J was trimmed by 2 bases and V by 5 bases; bases with no gene match: 2. Germline-derived CDR1 and CDR2 are PRHDT and FYEKMQ (reference sequence). CDR3 protein: CASSRQGNYGYTF. The CDR3 DNA sequence: TGTGCCAGCAGCCGACAGGGAAACTATGGCTACACCTTC.

In its sample, this clone was seen a few times. The V and J genes are TRBV5-1 and TRBJ2-2; 7 bases map to TRBD2. The trim removed 1 base at V and 0 bases at J, leaving 3 bases unmatched. CDR3 length: 16 residues. CDR1 and CDR2 (germline): SGHRS, YFSETQ. CDR3 in amino acids: CASSLLGGSNTGELFF. CDR3 nucleotides: TGCGCCAGCAGCTTGCTGGGGGGGTCGAACACCGGGGAGCTGTTTTTT. The whole variable domain, remainder taken from reference TRBV5-1 and TRBJ2-2, is KAGVTQTPRYLIKTRGQQVTLSCSPISGHRSVSWYQQTPGQGLQFLFEYFSETQRNKGNFPGRFSGRQFSNSRSEMNVSTLELGDSALYLCASSLLGGSNTGELFFGEGSRLTVL.

The chain links TRBV6-1 to TRBJ2-7; the match to TRBD1 covers 9 bases. The germline V gene has CDR1 MNHNS and CDR2 SASEGT. The CDR3 is made up of 14 amino acids. The V segment lost 4 bases and the J segment 3 bases; nucleotides outside the gene matches: 4. Here the CDR3 reads CASSGQDRGYEQYF. The CDR3 nucleotides are TGTGCCAGCAGTGGGCAGGACAGGGGCTACGAGCAGTACTTC.

The chain couples TRBV2 to TRBJ2-2; D perhaps matches TRBD1 (6 bases). The CDR3 length is 13 residues. V shed 6 bases and J shed 6 bases, with 11 bases lying between them. The germline gives CDR1 SNHLY, CDR2 FYNNEI. CDR3 DNA: TGTGCCAGCAGACTACAGGGCCCCGGGGAGCTGTTTTTT. This sequence encodes CASRLQGPGELFF.

The rearrangement uses TRBV29-1 and TRBJ2-2; no firm D call. The germline gives CDR1 SQVTM, CDR2 ANQGSEA. CDR3 length: 11 residues. With 2 bases removed from V and 6 bases from J, the gap between germline ends came to 4 bases. The DNA for the CDR3 is TGCAGCGTTGAATCAGCCGGGGAGCTGTTTTTT. Amino acids: CSVESAGELFF.

The chain recombines TRBV5-1 with TRBJ2-3; no reliable D call. V was pared by 3 bases and J by 3 bases, with 5 bases between. This CDR3 comprises 12 residues. Germline CDR1 is SGHRS and CDR2 is YFSETQ. CDR3 protein: CASSSHTDTQYF. As DNA, the CDR3 is TGCGCCAGCAGCTCCCATACAGATACGCAGTATTTT. The full variable domain, in which reference TRBV5-1 and TRBJ2-3 provide the parts outside the CDR3, is KAGVTQTPRYLIKTRGQQVTLSCSPISGHRSVSWYQQTPGQGLQFLFEYFSETQRNKGNFPGRFSGRQFSNSRSEMNVSTLELGDSALYLCASSSHTDTQYFGPGTRLTVL.

The chain is built from TRBV7-9 and TRBJ2-2; 8 nucleotides line up with TRBD1. Germline V gene lookup returns CDR1 SEHNR and CDR2 FQNEAQ (reference sequence). Losses at the gene ends were 3 bases for V and 6 bases for J; bases not matched to a gene: 3. The CDR3 length is 14 residues. This chain's CDR3 is CASSFQGAAGELFF. The CDR3 DNA follows: TGTGCCAGCAGCTTCCAGGGGGCAGCCGGGGAGCTGTTTTTT.

The chain employs TRBV28 and TRBJ2-7; D gene ambiguous. The V gene lost 4 bases and the J gene lost 5 bases, with 15 bases spanning the gap. Germline V gene sequence: CDR1 MDHEN, CDR2 SYDVKM. This CDR3 contains 14 residues. The CDR3 DNA follows: TGTGCCAGCAGTTCCCGAGGTACGGCGAACGAGCAGTACTTC. This gives the protein CASSSRGTANEQYF.

The rearrangement uses TRBV19 and TRBJ1-5; D possibly corresponds to TRBD1 (5 bases). CDR1 is LNHDA, CDR2 SQIVND, per germline (reference sequence). The CDR3 is 15 residues long. V was cut by 2 bases and J by 4 bases, with 12 bases left in between. CDR3 DNA sequence: TGTGCCAGTAGTATAATCGGGCAGGGAAATCAGCCCCAGCATTTT. It translates to CASSIIGQGNQPQHF.

V is TRBV7-9 and J is TRBJ1-1; D is perhaps TRBD1 (5 bases). Germline V gene sequence: CDR1 SEHNR, CDR2 FQNEAQ (reference sequence). This CDR3 is built from 16 residues. V lost 2 bases and J 1 base, leaving 14 bases between the germline ends. The CDR3 spells CASSLSLTAKNTEAFF. For the CDR3, the DNA is TGTGCCAGCAGCTTATCCTTGACAGCGAAGAACACTGAAGCTTTCTTT.

V and J are TRBV7-8 and TRBJ1-1; unclear D gene. The CDR3 has 13 amino acids. The V gene's germline CDR1 is SGHVS and CDR2 FQNEAQ. Between the trimmed V and J ends, which lost 1 base and 8 bases, there was a span of 11 bases. For the CDR3, the DNA is TGTGCCAGCAGCTTAGAGTATACAGCCGAAGCTTTCTTT. Translation: CASSLEYTAEAFF.

The rearrangement joins TRBV11-3 to TRBJ2-1; D call uncertain. Looked up from germline, CDR1 is SGHNT and CDR2 is YENEEA. The CDR3 has 11 amino acids. Trimming pared 1 base from V and 9 bases from J, leaving 4 bases between. CDR3 loop: CASSLGGEQFF. The CDR3 bases are TGTGCCAGCAGCTTAGGGGGTGAGCAGTTCTTC.

J is TRBJ1-2 and V is TRBV7-2, with TRBD1 as a possible D gene (6 bases). V was shortened by 3 bases and J by 8 bases, with 13 bases between the two germline ends. The CDR3 is made up of 13 amino acids. CDR1 SGHTA and CDR2 FQGNSA come from the germline V gene. In DNA form, the CDR3 reads TGTGCCAGCAGCTTTGACAGGATATGGGGCTACACCTTC. As protein: CASSFDRIWGYTF. Drawing the rest from reference TRBV7-2 and TRBJ1-2, the complete variable domain is GAGVSQSPSNKVTEKGKDVELRCDPISGHTALYWYRQSLGQGLEFLIYFQGNSAPDKSGLPSDRFSAERTGGSVSTLTIQRTQQEDSAVYLCASSFDRIWGYTFGSGTRLTVV.

The rearrangement uses TRBV4-3 and TRBJ2-3; D is tentatively TRBD1 or TRBD2 (5 bases each). Germline V gene sequence: CDR1 LGHNA, CDR2 YSLEER. The CDR3 spans 16 residues. Trimming cost V 0 bases and J 3 bases, with 13 bases left between them. The CDR3 spells CASSQEEGEGTDTQYF. DNA of the CDR3: TGCGCCAGCAGCCAAGAAGAAGGAGAGGGGACAGATACGCAGTATTTT.

Here the CDR3 DNA reads TGTGCCAGCAGTTCGACGACAGGCCCGGACAACTATGGCTACACCTTC. It codes for CASSSTTGPDNYGYTF. The chain recombines TRBV28 with TRBJ1-2; D perhaps matches TRBD1 (6 bases). Trimming pared 4 bases from V and 2 bases from J, leaving 17 bases between. In germline, CDR1 is MDHEN, CDR2 SYDVKM. The length of the CDR3 is 16 residues.

V and J are TRBV7-3 and TRBJ1-6; 7 nucleotides agree with TRBD1. The CDR3 sequence is 14 residues long. J was trimmed by 7 bases and V by 2 bases; bases with no gene match: 2. Germline values: CDR1 SGHTA, CDR2 FQGTGA. CDR3 sequence reads: CASSLQGVNSPLHF. The CDR3 nucleotides are TGTGCCAGCAGCTTACAGGGGGTAAATTCACCCCTCCACTTT.

The chain combines TRBV30 with TRBJ1-3, with D hard to call. The germline gives CDR1 GTSNPN, CDR2 SVGIG (reference sequence). The CDR3 is 13 residues long. V lost 0 bases and J lost 8, with 11 bases in between. CDR3 DNA: TGTGCCTGGAGTGTACAAGGGCAGGACACCATATATTTT. It yields the protein CAWSVQGQDTIYF.

J is TRBJ1-1 and V is TRBV29-1, with a tentative D call TRBD1 (6 bases). CDR1 SQVTM and CDR2 ANQGSEA come from the germline V gene. V dropped 5 bases and J dropped 11 bases, with 21 bases sitting between them. The CDR3 extends over 13 amino acids. The DNA of the CDR3 is TGCAGCGTTTTTCAGGGGCCTACAGGGCTGGCTTTCTTT. This gives the protein CSVFQGPTGLAFF. Variable domain in full (rest from reference TRBV29-1 and TRBJ1-1): SAVISQKPSRDICQRGTSLTIQCQVDSQVTMMFWYRQQPGQSLTLIATANQGSEATYESGFVIDKFPISRPNLTFSTLTVSNMSPEDSSIYLCSVFQGPTGLAFFGQGTRLTVV.

The genes are TRBV25-1 and TRBJ2-4, with 7 bases aligning to TRBD1. In germline, CDR1 is MGHDK, CDR2 SYGVNS. This CDR3 has 14 residues. With 6 bases clipped from V and 8 bases from J, the junction kept 10 bases outside the gene matches. CDR3 sequence (DNA): TGTGCCAGCAGCCACAGGGGTAGATTCGACATTCAGTACTTC. The encoded protein is CASSHRGRFDIQYF. Together with reference TRBV25-1 and TRBJ2-4, the CDR3 gives the full variable domain: EADIYQTPRYLVIGTGKKITLECSQTMGHDKMYWYQQDPGMELHLIHYSYGVNSTEKGDLSSESTVSRIRTEHFPLTLESARPSHTSQYLCASSHRGRFDIQYFGAGTRLSVL.

The gene calls are TRBV7-8 and TRBJ1-1, with D unclear. CDR1 is SGHVS and CDR2 is FQNEAQ in the germline V gene. Deletions cut 0 bases from V and 8 bases from J, with 13 bases between. CDR3 length equals 14 residues. CDR3 sequence reads: CASSLAPDNNEAFF. The CDR3 DNA follows: TGTGCCAGCAGCTTAGCCCCTGACAATAACGAAGCTTTCTTT. The full variable domain, completed using reference TRBV7-8 and TRBJ1-1, is GAGVSQSPRYKVAKRGQDVALRCDPISGHVSLFWYQQALGQGPEFLTYFQNEAQLDKSGLPSDRFFAERPEGSVSTLKIQRTQQEDSAVYLCASSLAPDNNEAFFGQGTRLTVV.

The V gene is TRBV9, the J gene TRBJ1-3, with D maybe TRBD1 (5 bases). The CDR3 runs to 15 residues. The germline V gene encodes CDR1 SGDLS and CDR2 YYNGEE. Trimming removed 0 bases at V and 0 bases at J, with 7 bases between. In nucleotides, the CDR3 is TGTGCCAGCAGCGTAGGGGACTTCTCTGGAAACACCATATATTTT. This encodes CASSVGDFSGNTIYF.

V gene TRBV15 combines with J gene TRBJ1-1; no clear D. There are 18 residues in the CDR3. V lost 0 bases to trimming and J lost 0 bases, with 17 bases between them. Germline assignment: CDR1 LNHNV and CDR2 YYDKDF (reference sequence). The DNA for the CDR3 is TGTGCCACCAGCAGAGATTTAGGAGGACGCTTAATGAACACTGAAGCTTTCTTT. Amino acids: CATSRDLGGRLMNTEAFF.

V and J are TRBV5-1 and TRBJ1-1; 9 nucleotides agree with TRBD1. This CDR3 spans 18 amino acids. Germline trimming cut 1 base from V and 8 bases from J; bases unmatched to any gene: 18. Germline values: CDR1 SGHRS, CDR2 YFSETQ. The CDR3 region is CASSLRVRDRGSAAEAFF. The CDR3 region has the DNA TGCGCCAGCAGCTTGCGTGTCCGTGACAGGGGGTCGGCGGCGGAAGCTTTCTTT.

The J gene is TRBJ2-2, the V gene TRBV7-9; D remains unclear. V shed 1 base and J shed 0 bases, with 6 bases lying between them. Germline V CDR1 and CDR2: SEHNR, FQNEAQ (reference sequence). The CDR3 has 15 residues. The CDR3 here is CASSLVLANTGELFF. CDR3 bases: TGTGCCAGCAGCTTAGTATTGGCGAACACCGGGGAGCTGTTTTTT.